This T cell receptor beta chain was captured in a study of cytomegalovirus exposure and HLA in healthy donors. This clone appeared a single time. What it binds is unknown. CDR1 and CDR2 (germline): MGHRA, YSYEKL. The CDR3 has 20 amino acids. The junction had 13 bases not matched to a gene; V was cut back by 0 bases and J by 5 bases. Study findings and constraints: In a later analysis, specific HLA alleles were associated with around 17,000 TCR beta sequences at a 0.05 false discovery rate. Within the data, a cluster of highly shared sequence variants was likely a sequencing artifact. In a later analysis, DRB1 alleles had the most associated TCRs; HLA-C alleles the fewest.

The PCR made use of 60 Vbeta and 13 Jbeta primers. TCRdb keeps only in-frame clones here, not all; method: immunoSEQ multiplex PCR. The sample records about 180,000 clones, 80% being singletons. It was healthy bone marrow donors who served as donors. The sequenced sample consisted of PBMCs. The sequence derives from a girl aged 10 to 17 in good health and CMV-seropositive. The chain combines TRBV4-1 with TRBJ2-3; 14 nucleotides align to TRBD2. CDR3 sequence reads: CASSQDFGLAGGGGRDTQYF. Written as DNA, the CDR3 is TGCGCCAGCAGCCAAGATTTCGGACTAGCGGGAGGTGGAGGGAGAGATACGCAGTATTTT.